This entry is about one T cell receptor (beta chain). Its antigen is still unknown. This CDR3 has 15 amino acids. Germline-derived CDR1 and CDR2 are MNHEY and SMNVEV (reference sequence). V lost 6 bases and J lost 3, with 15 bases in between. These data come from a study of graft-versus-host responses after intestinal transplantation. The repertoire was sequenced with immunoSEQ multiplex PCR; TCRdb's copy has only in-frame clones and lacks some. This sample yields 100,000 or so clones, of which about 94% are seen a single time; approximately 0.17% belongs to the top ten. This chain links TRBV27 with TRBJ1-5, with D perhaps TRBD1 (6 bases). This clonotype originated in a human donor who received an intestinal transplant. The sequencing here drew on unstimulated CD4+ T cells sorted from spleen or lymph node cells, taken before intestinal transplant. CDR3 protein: CASRWGAGVNQPQHF. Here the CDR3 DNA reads TGTGCCAGCAGGTGGGGGGCGGGGGTCAATCAGCCCCAGCATTTT.